Listed below are T cell receptor beta chains from one sample, sequenced in a study of cytotoxic CD8 clonotypes in ibrutinib-treated CLL. Using immunoSEQ multiplex PCR, the repertoire was profiled, and TCRdb retains in-frame clones only, with some absent. The profile covers 300,000 to 350,000 clones, with around four fifths appearing a single time and roughly 7% taken by the ten largest. Sample: PBMCs, taken before ibrutinib treatment. The receptors originated from a human donor with chronic lymphocytic leukemia. Both conserved end residues are part of each CDR3. A D gene is named only where the DNA matches it firmly. Rows give clone size only sometimes, using once, few, many, or a class for an expanded clone.

.	TRBV5-8	TRBJ1-3	.	CASSLSSGNTIYF	TGTGCCAGCAGCTTAAGCTCTGGAAACACCATATATTTT
once	TRBV2	TRBJ2-3	TRBD2	CASSGEGLSSTDTQYF	TGTGCCAGCAGTGGGGAGGGACTCTCTAGCACAGATACGCAGTATTTT
once	TRBV19	TRBJ2-1	.	CASSIDVSSYNEQFF	TGTGCCAGTAGTATCGATGTGAGCTCCTACAATGAGCAGTTCTTC
few	TRBV6-4	TRBJ1-2	TRBD1	CASRETGVSGYTF	TGTGCCAGCAGGGAGACAGGGGTTTCTGGCTACACCTTC
.	TRBV7-9	TRBJ2-7	TRBD2	CASSLLAGDSSEQYF	TGTGCCAGCAGCTTACTAGCGGGAGACTCCAGCGAGCAGTACTTC
once	TRBV7-8	TRBJ1-1	.	CASSVIRTEAFF	TGTGCCAGCAGCGTGATCCGGACTGAAGCTTTCTTT
.	TRBV15	TRBJ2-6	TRBD1	CATSRPGQGHSGANVLTF	TGTGCCACCAGCAGACCGGGACAGGGGCACTCTGGGGCCAACGTCCTGACTTTC
.	TRBV19	TRBJ2-2	.	CASGLRLVWAGELFF	TGTGCCAGTGGACTCCGACTAGTCTGGGCCGGGGAGCTGTTTTTT
.	TRBV29-1	TRBJ2-5	.	CSVAPDSTETQYF	TGCAGCGTTGCTCCAGACTCGACTGAGACCCAGTACTTC
.	TRBV11-2	TRBJ2-4	.	CASSLEPGPKIDIQYF	TGTGCCAGCAGCTTAGAACCGGGACCCAAAATTGACATTCAGTACTTC
.	TRBV19	TRBJ2-3	.	CASGQFTDTQYF	TGTGCCAGCGGACAGTTCACAGATACGCAGTATTTT
.	TRBV9	TRBJ2-1	TRBD2	CASSYGGSSYNEQFF	TGTGCCAGCAGCTACGGCGGGAGCTCCTACAATGAGCAGTTCTTC
.	TRBV5-6	TRBJ1-1	.	CASSSGGGTEAFF	TGTGCCAGCAGCTCCGGGGGTGGCACTGAAGCTTTCTTT
.	TRBV5-4	TRBJ2-2	.	CASSDRTANTGELFF	TGTGCCAGCAGCGACAGGACCGCGAACACCGGGGAGCTGTTTTTT
.	TRBV29-1	TRBJ2-7	TRBD2	CSVGGTSVSYEQYF	TGCAGCGTGGGCGGGACTAGCGTATCCTACGAGCAGTACTTC
.	TRBV7-2	TRBJ2-2	TRBD2	CASSEVLADTGELFF	TGTGCCAGCAGCGAAGTACTAGCGGACACCGGGGAGCTGTTTTTT
.	TRBV9	TRBJ2-7	.	CASSETPTDPYEQYF	TGTGCCAGCAGCGAAACGCCGACAGACCCTTACGAGCAGTACTTC
.	TRBV6-5	TRBJ2-7	.	CASSYGGIPTYEQYF	TGTGCCAGCAGTTACGGCGGCATACCGACCTACGAGCAGTACTTC
.	TRBV7-2	TRBJ2-1	.	CASSLAIGPYNEQFF	TGTGCCAGCAGCTTAGCAATAGGTCCTTACAATGAGCAGTTCTTC
few	TRBV19	TRBJ2-3	.	CASSSSSTDTQYF	TGTGCCAGTAGTAGCAGTAGCACAGATACGCAGTATTTT
.	TRBV6-5	TRBJ2-5	.	CASMQGSLLYETQYF	TGTGCCAGCATGCAGGGAAGTCTCCTATATGAGACCCAGTACTTC
.	TRBV15	TRBJ2-5	.	CATSRDRSTQETQYF	TGTGCCACCAGCAGAGATAGGAGTACCCAAGAGACCCAGTACTTC
few	TRBV27	TRBJ2-7	.	CASSNLRDISYYEQYF	TGTGCCAGCAGCAATCTCCGGGACATCTCCTACTACGAGCAGTACTTC
.	TRBV5-4	TRBJ2-5	TRBD2	CATSRTSGRQETQYF	TGTGCCACGTCGAGGACTAGCGGGAGGCAAGAGACCCAGTACTTC
.	TRBV2	TRBJ2-7	TRBD2	CASSELAGSSYEQYF	TGTGCCAGCAGTGAATTAGCGGGCAGCTCCTACGAGCAGTACTTC
once	TRBV28	TRBJ2-7	.	CASSFLGLVFEQYF	TGTGCCAGCAGTTTTTTAGGGCTAGTTTTCGAGCAGTACTTC
.	TRBV7-9	TRBJ2-5	.	CASIETRGETQYF	TGTGCCAGCATCGAGACCAGGGGAGAGACCCAGTACTTC
.	TRBV7-8	TRBJ2-7	.	CASSPTSYEQYF	TGTGCCAGCAGCCCGACCTCCTACGAGCAGTACTTC
.	TRBV5-6	TRBJ2-1	.	CASSFRPSSYNEQFF	TGTGCCAGCAGCTTTAGGCCAAGCTCCTACAATGAGCAGTTCTTC
.	TRBV7-9	TRBJ1-1	.	CASSLSLKNTEAFF	TGTGCCAGCAGCCTTTCTTTGAAGAACACTGAAGCTTTCTTT
.	TRBV10-1	TRBJ1-1	.	CASSEWGRNTEAFF	TGCGCCAGCAGTGAGTGGGGGCGGAACACTGAAGCTTTCTTT
.	TRBV25-1	TRBJ2-1	TRBD2	CASSEPERELQFF	TGTGCCAGCAGTGAACCCGAGCGGGAGTTACAGTTCTTC
.	TRBV2	TRBJ1-4	TRBD1	CASSTQGANEKLFF	TGTGCCAGCAGTACACAGGGGGCGAATGAAAAACTGTTTTTT
.	TRBV28	TRBJ1-4	TRBD1	CASSSIGGGEKLFF	TGTGCCAGCAGTTCAATAGGGGGCGGGGAAAAACTGTTTTTT
.	TRBV28	TRBJ2-5	TRBD2	CASTVYSGAYQETQYF	TGTGCCAGCACAGTTTATAGCGGGGCGTACCAAGAGACCCAGTACTTC
.	TRBV30	TRBJ2-3	TRBD2	CAWSPPGGARLDTQYF	TGTGCCTGGAGCCCGCCCGGGGGGGCGCGGCTGGATACGCAGTATTTT
once	TRBV5-4	TRBJ1-4	.	CASSLEGHRNEKLFF	TGTGCCAGCAGCTTGGAAGGACACCGGAATGAAAAACTGTTTTTT
.	TRBV5-1	TRBJ1-4	.	CASSFGEISREKLFF	TGCGCCAGCAGCTTCGGCGAGATATCGCGCGAAAAACTGTTTTTT
.	TRBV6-1	TRBJ2-2	.	CASTAGRRNTGELFF	TGTGCCAGCACGGCGGGACGGAGGAACACCGGGGAGCTGTTTTTT
.	TRBV27	TRBJ1-2	TRBD1	CASSFSTGFGYTF	TGTGCCAGCAGTTTCTCGACAGGGTTTGGCTACACCTTC